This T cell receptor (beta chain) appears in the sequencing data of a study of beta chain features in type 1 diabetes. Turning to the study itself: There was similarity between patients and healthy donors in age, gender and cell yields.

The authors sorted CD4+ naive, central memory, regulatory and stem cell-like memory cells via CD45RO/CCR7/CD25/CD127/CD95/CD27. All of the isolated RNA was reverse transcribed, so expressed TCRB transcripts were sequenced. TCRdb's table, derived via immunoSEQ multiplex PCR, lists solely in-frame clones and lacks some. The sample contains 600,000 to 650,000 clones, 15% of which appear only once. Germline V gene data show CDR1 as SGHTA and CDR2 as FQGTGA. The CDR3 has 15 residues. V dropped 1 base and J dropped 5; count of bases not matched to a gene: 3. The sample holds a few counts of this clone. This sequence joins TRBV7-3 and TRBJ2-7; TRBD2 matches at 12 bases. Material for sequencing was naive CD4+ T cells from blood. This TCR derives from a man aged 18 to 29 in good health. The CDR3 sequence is CASSLRLAGVDEQYF. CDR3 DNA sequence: TGTGCCAGCAGCTTAAGACTAGCGGGAGTGGACGAGCAGTACTTC. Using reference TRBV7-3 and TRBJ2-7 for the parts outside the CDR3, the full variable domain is GAGVSQTPSNKVTEKGKYVELRCDPISGHTALYWYRQSLGQGPEFLIYFQGTGAADDSGLPNDRFFAVRPEGSVSTLKIQRTERGDSAVYLCASSLRLAGVDEQYFGPGTRLTVT.